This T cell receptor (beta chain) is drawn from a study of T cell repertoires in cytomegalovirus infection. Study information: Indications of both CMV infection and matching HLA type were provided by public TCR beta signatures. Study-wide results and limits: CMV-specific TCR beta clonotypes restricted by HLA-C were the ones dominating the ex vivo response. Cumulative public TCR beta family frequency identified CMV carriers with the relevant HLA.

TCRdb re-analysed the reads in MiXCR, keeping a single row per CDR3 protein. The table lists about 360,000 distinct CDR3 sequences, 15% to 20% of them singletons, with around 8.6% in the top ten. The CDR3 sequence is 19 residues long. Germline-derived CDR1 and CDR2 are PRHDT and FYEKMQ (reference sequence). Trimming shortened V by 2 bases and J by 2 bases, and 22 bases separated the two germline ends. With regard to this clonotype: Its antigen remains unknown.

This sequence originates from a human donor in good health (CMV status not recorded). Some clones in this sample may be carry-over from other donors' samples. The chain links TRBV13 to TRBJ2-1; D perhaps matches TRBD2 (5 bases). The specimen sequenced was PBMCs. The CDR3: CASSLRSLVPTRAYNEQFF. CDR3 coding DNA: TGTGCCAGCAGCTTAAGGTCCCTAGTCCCAACGAGGGCCTACAATGAGCAGTTCTTC.